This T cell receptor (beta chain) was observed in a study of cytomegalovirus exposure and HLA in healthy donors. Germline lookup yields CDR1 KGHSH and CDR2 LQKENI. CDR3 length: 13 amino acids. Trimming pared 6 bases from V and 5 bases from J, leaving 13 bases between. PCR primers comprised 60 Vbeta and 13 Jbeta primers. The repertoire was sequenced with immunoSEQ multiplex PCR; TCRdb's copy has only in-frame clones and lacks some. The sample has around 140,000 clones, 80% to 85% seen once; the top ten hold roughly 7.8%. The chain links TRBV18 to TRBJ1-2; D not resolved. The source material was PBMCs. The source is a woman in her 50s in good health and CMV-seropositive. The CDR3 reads CASSPESTYGYTF. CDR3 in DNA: TGTGCCAGCTCCCCAGAGTCAACTTATGGCTACACCTTC.